These 15 T cell receptor beta chains were all obtained from the same sample, sequenced in a study of cytomegalovirus exposure and HLA in healthy donors (dated by TCRdb to 2016 to 2017). Library generation was performed with the immunoSEQ multiplex PCR assay. The multiplex PCR relied on a mix of 60 forward primers for TCR Vbeta segments and 13 reverse primers for TCR Jbeta segments. TCRdb carries this immuneACCESS record with in-frame sequences only. Its versions omit some clonotypes, under half of them owing to an unresolved V gene in the studies checked, with the rest unexplained. The sample table contains around 170,000 clones; only one count was recorded for around 86% of them. 6.3% of the sample rests with the top ten. The sequencing input was PBMCs. The receptor source for this set is a man aged 35 to 55 in good health and CMV-seropositive.

The chain carries TRBV6-1 and TRBJ2-3; D perhaps matches TRBD1 (6 bases). The V and J ends lost 7 bases and 0 bases respectively, with 11 bases between them. The CDR3 is 14 residues long. From germline, CDR1 is MNHNS and CDR2 SASEGT. The CDR3 coding sequence is TGTGCCAGCACTACAGGGTGGAGCACAGATACGCAGTATTTT. Its translation is CASTTGWSTDTQYF.

The chain joins TRBV11-2 to TRBJ1-5, with no clear D. Trimming took 4 bases from V and 1 from J, leaving 11 bases between them. Germline assignment: CDR1 SGHAT and CDR2 FQNNGV. The length of the CDR3 is 15 residues. CDR3 sequence: CASSSPFESNQPQHF. As DNA, the CDR3 is TGTGCCAGCAGCTCACCCTTCGAGAGCAATCAGCCCCAGCATTTT.

J is TRBJ2-7 and V is TRBV5-1; possible D gene TRBD1, 5 bases. The CDR3 consists of 14 residues. Germline V gene data show CDR1 as SGHRS and CDR2 as YFSETQ. The ends were cut back, 0 bases at V and 2 bases at J, with 9 bases in the middle. As DNA, the CDR3 is TGCGCCAGCAGCTTGGGGGCAGGGACCTACGAGCAGTACTTC. Its translation is CASSLGAGTYEQYF.

The genes are TRBV27 and TRBJ1-1; D gene ambiguous. V lost 3 bases, J lost 4 bases, and 12 bases lay in between. The germline V gene has CDR1 MNHEY and CDR2 SMNVEV (reference sequence). CDR3 length: 14 residues. The DNA of the CDR3 is TGTGCCAGCAGTTTTCGGGTGGCTTTCACTGAAGCTTTCTTT. It translates to CASSFRVAFTEAFF.

CDR3 sequence: CASSRDRGNTEAFF. The CDR3 coding sequence is TGTGCCAGCAGCCGCGACAGAGGGAACACTGAAGCTTTCTTT. J is TRBJ1-1 and V is TRBV5-4, with D possibly matching TRBD1 (5 bases). The CDR3 loop spans 14 amino acids. V was pared by 4 bases and J by 1 base, with 11 bases between. Germline loops: CDR1 SGHNT, CDR2 YYREEE (reference sequence).

This clone has only a few counts. CDR3 loop: CASSALAGPYEQYF. In DNA, the CDR3 is TGTGCCAGCAGTGCCCTAGCGGGCCCCTACGAGCAGTACTTC. The chain links TRBV27 to TRBJ2-7, with 8 bases that match TRBD2. This CDR3 has 14 residues. Germline V CDR1 and CDR2: MNHEY, SMNVEV (reference sequence). J was trimmed by 2 bases and V by 5 bases; bases with no gene match: 5.

This clone has only a few counts. The chain employs TRBV4-3 and TRBJ1-1; D is undetermined. From germline, CDR1 is LGHNA and CDR2 YSLEER. With 0 bases removed from V and 6 bases from J, the gap between germline ends came to 14 bases. This CDR3 is 15 amino acids long. CDR3 sequence: CASSQENRYSAEAFF. DNA of the CDR3: TGCGCCAGCAGCCAAGAGAACCGGTATTCGGCTGAAGCTTTCTTT.

This sequence joins TRBV9 and TRBJ2-1, with TRBD1 as a possible D gene (6 bases). In germline, CDR1 is SGDLS, CDR2 YYNGEE. Trimming took 3 bases from V and 4 from J, leaving 8 bases between them. The CDR3 has 13 residues. This chain's CDR3 is CASSEDSYNEQFF. In nucleotides, the CDR3 is TGTGCCAGCAGCGAGGACAGTTACAATGAGCAGTTCTTC.

The chain couples TRBV10-3 to TRBJ2-5, with 11 bases that match TRBD1. Trimming removed 9 bases from V and 4 bases from J; junction bases left unmatched: 4. Germline V lookup: CDR1 ENHRY, CDR2 SYGVKD. This CDR3 contains 13 residues. Here the CDR3 reads CAMGQGELETQYF. The CDR3 bases are TGTGCCATGGGACAGGGGGAATTAGAGACCCAGTACTTC.

This chain links TRBV29-1 with TRBJ2-5; TRBD1 aligns across 7 bases. The CDR3 is 12 residues long. Germline CDR1 is SQVTM and CDR2 is ANQGSEA. V lost 6 bases and J lost 1; bases outside the gene matches: 2. The CDR3: CSVRQGQETQYF. In nucleotides, the CDR3 is TGCAGCGTCCGACAGGGCCAAGAGACCCAGTACTTC.

The CDR3, as DNA: TGTGCCAGCGGGATTACAGGGGTCTATGGCTACACCTTC. Amino acid sequence: CASGITGVYGYTF. V gene TRBV28 combines with J gene TRBJ1-2; 7 positions agree with TRBD1. J was trimmed by 4 bases and V by 8 bases; bases with no gene match: 7. The length of the CDR3 is 13 residues. Germline V gene lookup returns CDR1 MDHEN and CDR2 SYDVKM.

This chain links TRBV5-6 with TRBJ1-1; 8 bases align to TRBD1. The V and J ends lost 4 bases and 4 bases, in that order; junction bases with no gene match: 9. Germline V gene data show CDR1 as SGHDT and CDR2 as YYEEEE. This CDR3 contains 15 residues. The CDR3 protein is CASSPGQGASTEAFF. CDR3 coding DNA: TGTGCCAGCAGCCCTGGTCAGGGGGCGAGCACTGAAGCTTTCTTT.

This clone was detected once. J is TRBJ2-7 and V is TRBV28; D possibly corresponds to TRBD1 (6 bases). The germline V gene encodes CDR1 MDHEN and CDR2 SYDVKM. The germline V and J ends were trimmed by 8 bases and 3 bases, with 14 bases remaining between them. CDR3 length: 13 amino acids. In DNA form, the CDR3 reads TGTGCCAGCGCCGTCGGCAGGGGCTACGAGCAGTACTTC. Its protein product is CASAVGRGYEQYF.

The chain recombines TRBV6-6 with TRBJ1-1; D call uncertain. The CDR3 extends over 14 amino acids. The V and J ends lost 6 bases and 1 base respectively, with 12 bases between them. CDR1 and CDR2 (germline): MNHNY, SVGAGI (reference sequence). The DNA of the CDR3 is TGTGCCAGCAGCAAGCCCTCGGGGAACACTGAAGCTTTCTTT. The encoded protein is CASSKPSGNTEAFF.

J is TRBJ2-3 and V is TRBV7-2; D possibly corresponds to TRBD2 (5 bases). The length of the CDR3 is 13 residues. V gave up 2 bases and J gave up 7 bases, with 10 bases separating them. Germline assignment: CDR1 SGHTA and CDR2 FQGNSA. CDR3 sequence: CASSLSSLNTQYF. CDR3 DNA: TGTGCCAGCAGCTTATCTAGCTTAAATACGCAGTATTTT.